This TCR beta chain emerged from a study of monozygotic twins with inflammatory bowel disease (dated by TCRdb to 2018 to 2020). General notes on the study: The full study comprised around 28 monozygotic twin pairs: nine German pairs (four IBD-concordant, five IBD-discordant) and 19 IBD-discordant Danish pairs. Within discordant pairs, disease-associated traits were sought mainly by comparing IBD patients with their genetically identical healthy co-twins. Each individual had, on average, about 151 000 unique TCRalpha sequences and 181 000 unique TCRbeta sequences available for analysis.

Library creation used 5' RACE. For each TCR library, 3,500 to 4,000 ng of total RNA was used. For each sample, cDNA synthesis was carried out in eight separate reactions using SMARTScribe reverse transcriptase. During cDNA synthesis, template switching was used to introduce unique molecular identifiers that contained a 6-nucleotide sample barcode. TCRalpha and TCRbeta cDNA was amplified in two nested PCRs of about 17 and 10 cycles, and bead purification was carried out after each PCR. Before amplification, cDNA was treated with uracil DNA-glycosylase and purified using the QIAquick PCR purification kit. In the second PCR, Illumina TruSeq-compatible adapters and sample-specific barcodes were added. Library quality and concentration were assessed using TapeStation and Qubit, and about 5 ng of each library was pooled. Sequencing of pooled libraries was carried out on an Illumina HiSeq2500 single-index Rapid Run using 2 x 100 bp reads and custom sequencing primers. In the paper's pipeline: MiGEC version 1.2.6 was used for UMI-based consensus assembly to correct PCR and sequencing errors. V(D)J alignment, clonotype assembly and CDR3 extraction were performed with MiXCR version 2.1.1. To normalise gene usage, clonotype sharing and MAIT/NKT TCR abundance, the analysis used the top 1000, 10 000 and 20 000 clonotypes per sample. Diversity was computed as the inverse Simpson index with the vegan R package after downsampling to 27 000 UMIs. Statistical testing used paired Mann-Whitney U tests on the discordant twin pairs and applied Benjamini-Hochberg correction for multiple testing. Reads reprocessed by TCRdb are summarized as one entry per CDR3 protein sequence, and DNA is absent. TCRdb's processing, not the study's, gives the V and J calls here. Per the sample table, the count is over 110,000 distinct CDR3 sequences. Together, the top ten hold 2% to 2.5% of the sample.

Here is what the overall study found, with its caveats: IBD patients shared fewer clonotypes with other individuals than healthy twins did, most markedly in patients showing signs of disease activity. Because patients received different immunosuppressive treatments, the repertoires may have picked up extra background noise and variability between individuals. TCRbeta repertoire diversity, by inverse Simpson index, was decreased in IBD patients compared with their healthy co-twins. Repertoire similarity did not differ between concordant and discordant twins, which could be due to limited statistical power. No single strong signal or clonotype linked to IBD turned up in the results, so the idea that one exists was not supported. The analysis was unable to tell apart different T cell subtypes.

Comments on this clonotype: This clone's antigen is unknown.

CDR1 and CDR2, looked up from the germline V gene (reference sequence), are MNHEY and SMNVEV. The CDR3 starts with the cysteine, ends with the phenylalanine, and has 13 residues. The record lacks a DNA sequence. An approximately 2.5 ml peripheral blood sample was drawn into PAXgene tubes per donor and stored at -80°C. Without T cell sorting, total RNA was isolated from whole blood using the PAXgene blood miRNA kit on an automated QIAcube. Peripheral blood from monozygotic twin pairs concordant or discordant for inflammatory bowel disease was subjected to deep TCRalpha and TCRbeta repertoire profiling with unique molecular barcoding. Smoking habits were recorded for all twin pairs, and individuals were classified as current, former or never smokers.

This sequence originates from a human donor with ulcerative colitis or Crohn's disease, or a healthy co-twin of an affected twin (not recorded which). The sequenced sample was blood. The rearrangement combines TRBV27 with TRBJ1-2. The CDR3 protein is CASSFRQNYGYTF.